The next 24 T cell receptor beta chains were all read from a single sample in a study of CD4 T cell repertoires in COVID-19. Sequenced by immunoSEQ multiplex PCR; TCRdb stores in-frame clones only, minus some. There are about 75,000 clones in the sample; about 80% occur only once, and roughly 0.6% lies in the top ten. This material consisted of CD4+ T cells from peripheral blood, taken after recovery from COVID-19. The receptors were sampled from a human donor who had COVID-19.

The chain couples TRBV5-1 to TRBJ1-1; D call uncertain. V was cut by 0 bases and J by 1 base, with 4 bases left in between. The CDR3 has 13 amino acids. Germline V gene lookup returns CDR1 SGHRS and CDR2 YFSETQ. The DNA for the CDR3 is TGCGCCAGCAGCTTGGAGGGGAACACTGAAGCTTTCTTT. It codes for CASSLEGNTEAFF.

The CDR3 region is CASSLMWDTEAFF. As DNA, the CDR3 is TGTGCCAGCAGCTTAATGTGGGACACTGAAGCTTTCTTT. The V gene is TRBV7-3, the J gene TRBJ1-1; D gene ambiguous. CDR3 length: 13 amino acids. CDR1 is SGHTA and CDR2 is FQGTGA in the germline V gene. V lost 1 base and J 3 bases, leaving 6 bases between the germline ends.

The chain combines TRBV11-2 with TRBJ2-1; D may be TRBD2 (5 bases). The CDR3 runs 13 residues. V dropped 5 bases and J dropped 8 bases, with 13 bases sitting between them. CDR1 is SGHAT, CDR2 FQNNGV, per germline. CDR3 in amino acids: CASSPGKAYEQFF. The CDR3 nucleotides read TGTGCCAGCAGCCCGGGGAAGGCTTATGAGCAGTTCTTC.

CDR3: CASSEASGVLNYGYTF. CDR3 in DNA: TGTGCCAGCAGTGAAGCATCGGGGGTACTAAACTATGGCTACACCTTC. This rearrangement joins TRBV6-1 to TRBJ1-2; D is possibly TRBD1 (5 bases). The V end was cut by 0 bases, the J end by 2 bases, with 13 bases between. The germline V gene has CDR1 MNHNS and CDR2 SASEGT. CDR3 length: 16 residues.

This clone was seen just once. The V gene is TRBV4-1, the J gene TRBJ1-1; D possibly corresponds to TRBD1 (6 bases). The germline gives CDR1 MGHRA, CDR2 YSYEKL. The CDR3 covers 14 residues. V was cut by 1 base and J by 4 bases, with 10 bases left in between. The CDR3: CASSQAQGGTEAFF. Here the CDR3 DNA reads TGCGCCAGCAGCCAAGCACAGGGAGGCACTGAAGCTTTCTTT.

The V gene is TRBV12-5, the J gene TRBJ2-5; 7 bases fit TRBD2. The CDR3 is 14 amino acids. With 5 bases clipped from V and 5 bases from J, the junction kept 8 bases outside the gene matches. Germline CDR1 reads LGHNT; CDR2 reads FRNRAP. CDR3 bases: TGTGCTAGTGGTCCCCCCGACGGGGGGGAGACCCAGTACTTC. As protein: CASGPPDGGETQYF.

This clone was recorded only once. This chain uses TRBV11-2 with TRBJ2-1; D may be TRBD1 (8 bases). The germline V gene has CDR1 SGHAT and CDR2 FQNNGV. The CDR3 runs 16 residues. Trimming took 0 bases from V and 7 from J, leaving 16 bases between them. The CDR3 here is CASSLDGQGGGNEQFF. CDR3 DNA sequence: TGTGCCAGCAGCTTAGATGGACAGGGAGGGGGGAATGAGCAGTTCTTC.

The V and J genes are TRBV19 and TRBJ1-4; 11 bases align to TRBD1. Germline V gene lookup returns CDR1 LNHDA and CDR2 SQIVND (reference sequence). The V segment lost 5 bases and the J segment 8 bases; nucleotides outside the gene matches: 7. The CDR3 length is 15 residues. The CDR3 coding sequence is TGTGCCAGTAGTGAAGGACAGGGGGCAAGCGAAAAACTGTTTTTT. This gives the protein CASSEGQGASEKLFF.

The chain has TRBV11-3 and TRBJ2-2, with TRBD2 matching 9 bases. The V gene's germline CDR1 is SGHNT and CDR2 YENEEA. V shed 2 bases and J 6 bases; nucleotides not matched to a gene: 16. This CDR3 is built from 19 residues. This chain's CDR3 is CASSLLPFQGREGSGELFF. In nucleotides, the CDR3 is TGTGCCAGCAGCTTACTTCCCTTCCAAGGGCGGGAGGGCTCCGGGGAGCTGTTTTTT.

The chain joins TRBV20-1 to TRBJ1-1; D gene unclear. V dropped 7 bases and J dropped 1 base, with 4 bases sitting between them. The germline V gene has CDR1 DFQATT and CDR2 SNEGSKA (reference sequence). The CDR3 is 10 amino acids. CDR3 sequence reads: CSGANTEAFF. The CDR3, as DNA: TGCAGTGGGGCGAACACTGAAGCTTTCTTT.

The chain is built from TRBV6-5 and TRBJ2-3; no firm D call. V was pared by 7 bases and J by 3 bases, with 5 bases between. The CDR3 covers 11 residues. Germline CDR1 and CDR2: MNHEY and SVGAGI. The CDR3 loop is CASIQTDTQYF. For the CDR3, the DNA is TGTGCCAGCATTCAGACAGATACGCAGTATTTT.

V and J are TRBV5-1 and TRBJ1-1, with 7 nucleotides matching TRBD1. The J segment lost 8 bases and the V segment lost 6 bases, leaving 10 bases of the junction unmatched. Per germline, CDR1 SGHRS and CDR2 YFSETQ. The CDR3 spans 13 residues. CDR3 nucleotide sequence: TGCGCCAGCACCGAAATACAGGGGAAAGAAGCTTTCTTT. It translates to CASTEIQGKEAFF.

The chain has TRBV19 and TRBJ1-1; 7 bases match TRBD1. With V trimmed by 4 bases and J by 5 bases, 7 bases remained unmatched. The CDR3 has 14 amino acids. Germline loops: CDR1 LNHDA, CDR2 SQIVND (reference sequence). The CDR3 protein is CASSKGQEWTEAFF. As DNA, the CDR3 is TGTGCCAGTAGTAAAGGACAGGAGTGGACTGAAGCTTTCTTT. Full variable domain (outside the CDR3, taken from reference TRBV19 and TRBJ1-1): DGGITQSPKYLFRKEGQNVTLSCEQNLNHDAMYWYRQDPGQGLRLIYYSQIVNDFQKGDIAEGYSVSREKKESFPLTVTSAQKNPTAFYLCASSKGQEWTEAFFGQGTRLTVV.

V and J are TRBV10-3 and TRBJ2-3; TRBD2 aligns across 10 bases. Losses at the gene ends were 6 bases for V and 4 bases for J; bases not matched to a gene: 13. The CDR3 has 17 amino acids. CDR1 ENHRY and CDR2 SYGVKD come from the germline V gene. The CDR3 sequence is CAIRQGSSGRFADTQYF. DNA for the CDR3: TGTGCCATCAGACAGGGCTCTAGCGGGAGATTCGCAGATACGCAGTATTTT.

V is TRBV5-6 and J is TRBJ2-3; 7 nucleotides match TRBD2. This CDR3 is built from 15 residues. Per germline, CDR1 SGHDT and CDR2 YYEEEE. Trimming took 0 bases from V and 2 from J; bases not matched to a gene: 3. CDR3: CASSLGAGTTDTQYF. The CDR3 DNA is TGTGCCAGCAGCTTGGGAGCGGGGACCACAGATACGCAGTATTTT.

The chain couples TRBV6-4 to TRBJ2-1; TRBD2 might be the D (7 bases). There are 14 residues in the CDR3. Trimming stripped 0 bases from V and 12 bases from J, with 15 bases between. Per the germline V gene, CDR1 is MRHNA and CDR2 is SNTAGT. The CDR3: CASSDSSRGARQFF. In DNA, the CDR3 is TGTGCCAGCAGTGACTCGAGTCGGGGGGCTCGGCAGTTCTTC.

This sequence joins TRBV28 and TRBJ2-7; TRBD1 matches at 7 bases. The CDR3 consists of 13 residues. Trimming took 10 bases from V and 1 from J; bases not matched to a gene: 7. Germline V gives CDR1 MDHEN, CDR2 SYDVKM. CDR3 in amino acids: CAISRDSSYEQYF. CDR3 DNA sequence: TGTGCCATCAGCAGGGACAGTTCCTACGAGCAGTACTTC.

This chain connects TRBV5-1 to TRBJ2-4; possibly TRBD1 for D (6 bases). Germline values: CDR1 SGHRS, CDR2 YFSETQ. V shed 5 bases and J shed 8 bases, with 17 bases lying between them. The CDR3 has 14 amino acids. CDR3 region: CASSQDRREDIQYF. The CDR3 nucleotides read TGCGCCAGCAGTCAAGACAGGAGAGAGGACATTCAGTACTTC.

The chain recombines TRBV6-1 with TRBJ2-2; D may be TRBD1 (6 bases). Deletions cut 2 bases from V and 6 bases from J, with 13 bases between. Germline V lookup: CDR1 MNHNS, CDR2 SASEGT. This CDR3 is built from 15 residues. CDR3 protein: CASSETTGIAGELFF. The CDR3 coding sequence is TGTGCCAGCAGTGAAACCACAGGGATTGCCGGGGAGCTGTTTTTT.

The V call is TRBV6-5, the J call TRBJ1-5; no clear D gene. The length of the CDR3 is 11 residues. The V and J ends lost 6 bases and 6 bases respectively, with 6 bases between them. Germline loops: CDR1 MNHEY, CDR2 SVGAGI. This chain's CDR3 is CASRDAQPQHF. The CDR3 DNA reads TGTGCCAGCAGGGATGCTCAGCCCCAGCATTTT.

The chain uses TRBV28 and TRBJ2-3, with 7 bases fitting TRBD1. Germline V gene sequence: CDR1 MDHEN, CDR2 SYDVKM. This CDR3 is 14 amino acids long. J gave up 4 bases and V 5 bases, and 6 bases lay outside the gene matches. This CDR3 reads CASSPTGEADTQYF. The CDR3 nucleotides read TGTGCCAGCAGTCCTACAGGGGAAGCAGATACGCAGTATTTT.

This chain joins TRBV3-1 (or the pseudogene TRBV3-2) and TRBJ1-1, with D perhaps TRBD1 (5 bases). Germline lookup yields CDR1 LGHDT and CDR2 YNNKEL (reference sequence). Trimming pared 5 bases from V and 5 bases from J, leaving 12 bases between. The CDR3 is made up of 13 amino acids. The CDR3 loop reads CASSTGAGTEAFF. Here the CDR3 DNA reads TGTGCCAGCAGCACCGGGGCGGGGACTGAAGCTTTCTTT.

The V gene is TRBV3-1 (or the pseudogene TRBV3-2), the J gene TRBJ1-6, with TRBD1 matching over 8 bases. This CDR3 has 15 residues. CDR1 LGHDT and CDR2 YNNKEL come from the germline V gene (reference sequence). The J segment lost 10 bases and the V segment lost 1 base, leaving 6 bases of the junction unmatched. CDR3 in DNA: TGTGCCAGCAGCCAAGCCCCAGGGGGCGAATCACCCCTCCACTTT. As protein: CASSQAPGGESPLHF.

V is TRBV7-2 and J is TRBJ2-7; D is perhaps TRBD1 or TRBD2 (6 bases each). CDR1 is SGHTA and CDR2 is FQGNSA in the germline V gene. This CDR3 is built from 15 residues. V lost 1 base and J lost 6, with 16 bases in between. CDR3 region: CASSLGGGGRGEQYF. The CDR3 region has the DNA TGTGCCAGCAGCTTAGGAGGAGGGGGGCGCGGCGAGCAGTACTTC.